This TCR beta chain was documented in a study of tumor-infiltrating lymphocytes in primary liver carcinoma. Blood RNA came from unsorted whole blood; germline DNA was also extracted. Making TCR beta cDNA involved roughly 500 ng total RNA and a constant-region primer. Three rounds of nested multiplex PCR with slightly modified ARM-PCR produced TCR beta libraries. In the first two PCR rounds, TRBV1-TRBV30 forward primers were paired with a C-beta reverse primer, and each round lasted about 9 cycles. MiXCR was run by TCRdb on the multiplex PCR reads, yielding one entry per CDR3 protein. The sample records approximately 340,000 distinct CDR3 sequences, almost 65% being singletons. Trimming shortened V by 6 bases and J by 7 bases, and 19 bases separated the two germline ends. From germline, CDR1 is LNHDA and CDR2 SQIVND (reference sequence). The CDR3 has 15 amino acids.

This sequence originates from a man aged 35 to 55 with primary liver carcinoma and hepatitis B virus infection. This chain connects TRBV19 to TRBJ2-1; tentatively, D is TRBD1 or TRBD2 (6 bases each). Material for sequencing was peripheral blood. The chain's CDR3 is CASRALGGLGNEQFF. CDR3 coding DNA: TGTGCCAGTAGGGCCCTCGGGGGCCTGGGGAATGAGCAGTTCTTC.